The T cell receptor (beta chain) described here comes from a study of blood T cell repertoires in COVID-19. Data came from immunoSEQ multiplex PCR; TCRdb stores just in-frame clones and leaves some out. This table has 250,000 to 400,000 clones, roughly nine tenths appearing once. Recruitment covered about two dozen US areas and drew participants whose ages spanned roughly 18 to 89 years. Germline CDR1 is MNHEY and CDR2 is SMNVEV (reference sequence). CDR3 length: 14 amino acids. Trimming took 6 bases from V and 2 from J, leaving 12 bases between them. The sequence derives from a man in his 60s who had recovered from COVID-19. V usage is TRBV27 and J usage is TRBJ2-3, with D possibly being TRBD1 (7 bases). The sample consisted of PBMCs or T cells enriched from blood (not recorded which). In DNA, the CDR3 is TGTGCCAGCAGCCGGGGGACAGCCACAGATACGCAGTATTTT. It translates to CASSRGTATDTQYF.